These 14 T cell receptor beta chains came from one sample sequenced in a study of regulatory T cells in long-lasting Graves disease. Construction of the TCR beta libraries employed iRepertoire HTBI primers in conjunction with Arm-PCR of CDR3 regions. Each CDR3 protein gets one entry after TCRdb re-called the multiplex PCR reads with MiXCR. The profile shows approximately 380,000 distinct CDR3 sequences, less than 25% of them singletons. The time point: persistent/refractory GD, antithyroid drugs over 5 years with positive TRAb. From RNA extracted from PBMCs, the TCR library was made. Specimen: peripheral blood mononuclear cells (PBMCs), collected when the disease was refractory, from a patient treated with antithyroid drugs. The receptor set was obtained from a female donor with Graves disease.

The chain employs TRBV6-1 and TRBJ1-2; 10 bases line up with TRBD1. The germline CDR1 and CDR2 sequences are MNHNS and SASEGT. CDR3 length: 13 amino acids. J gave up 6 bases and V 5 bases, and 3 bases lay outside the gene matches. The DNA of the CDR3 is TGTGCCAGCAGTACCGGGACAGGGGATGGCTACACCTTC. Amino acid sequence: CASSTGTGDGYTF.

This clonotype appeared many times. V usage is TRBV16 and J usage is TRBJ1-2; 7 nucleotides match TRBD1. The CDR3 is 15 residues long. V lost 2 bases and J lost 2; bases outside the gene matches: 5. Germline loops: CDR1 KGHSY, CDR2 FQNENV. CDR3 sequence (DNA): TGTGCCAGCAGCCAAGCCCGGGACAGCAACTATGGCTACACCTTC. Its protein product is CASSQARDSNYGYTF. Full variable domain (outside the CDR3, taken from reference TRBV16 and TRBJ1-2): GEEVAQTPKHLVRGEGQKAKLYCAPIKGHSYVFWYQQVLKNEFKFLISFQNENVFDETGMPKERFSAKCLPNSPCSLEIQATKLEDSAVYFCASSQARDSNYGYTFGSGTRLTVV.

Ten or more counts support this clonotype. The genes are TRBV6-2 or TRBV6-3 and TRBJ2-5, with 10 bases fitting TRBD2. This CDR3 has 15 amino acids. Germline V CDR1 and CDR2: MNHEY, SVGEGT. With 1 base clipped from V and 3 bases from J, the junction kept 2 bases outside the gene matches. DNA of the CDR3: TGTGCCAGCAGTTACTTCAGCGGGAGGGAAGAGACCCAGTACTTC. Protein sequence: CASSYFSGREETQYF.

The table lists this clonotype with many counts. The V and J genes are TRBV11-2 and TRBJ1-4; D not resolved. V shed 5 bases and J shed 5 bases, with 12 bases lying between them. The CDR3 length is 14 residues. Germline values: CDR1 SGHAT, CDR2 FQNNGV. CDR3 sequence (DNA): TGTGCCAGCAGCCCAGCACAGAAAAATGAAAAACTGTTTTTT. It specifies CASSPAQKNEKLFF.

Ten or more counts support this clonotype. J is TRBJ2-7 and V is TRBV6-2 or TRBV6-3, with 9 nucleotides matching TRBD1. The V gene's germline CDR1 is MNHEY and CDR2 SVGEGT. Trimming cost V 0 bases and J 6 bases; bases outside gene matches: 6. CDR3 size: 15 residues. The CDR3 DNA reads as TGTGCCAGCAGTTACTCGAGGGACAGGGTCTTCGAGCAGTACTTC. This translates into CASSYSRDRVFEQYF.

This clonotype was seen many times. The gene calls are TRBV2 and TRBJ1-1; no clear D. V shed 5 bases and J shed 6 bases, with 7 bases lying between them. This CDR3 spans 11 amino acids. Germline-derived CDR1 and CDR2 are SNHLY and FYNNEI. CDR3 bases: TGTGCCAGCAGTTTCACAGCTGAAGCTTTCTTT. Its translation is CASSFTAEAFF.

With regard to this clonotype: One end of the junction is discordant with germline, which a read error may explain. This sequence joins TRBV28 and TRBJ1-1; no clear D gene. This CDR3 has 12 residues. Germline assignment: CDR1 MDHEN and CDR2 SYDVKM. CDR3 coding DNA: TGTGCCATAGCCAAGCTGAACACTAAAGCTTCCTTT. Its protein product is CAIAKLNTKASF.

This clonotype was counted ten times or more. The V and J genes are TRBV29-1 and TRBJ2-5; TRBD1 agrees at 7 bases. V trimming: 6 bases; J trimming: 2 bases; junction bases outside the gene matches: 6. The germline V gene has CDR1 SQVTM and CDR2 ANQGSEA. The CDR3 loop spans 13 amino acids. The CDR3 nucleotides are TGCAGCGTACCGGGACAGCCGCAAGAGACCCAGTACTTC. Protein: CSVPGQPQETQYF.

At least ten counts were recorded for this clonotype. CDR3 protein: CASSQRQDLPGAQYF. The CDR3 DNA sequence: TGCGCCAGCAGCCAACGACAGGATCTACCGGGGGCCCAGTACTTC. The chain couples TRBV5-1 to TRBJ2-5; either TRBD1 or TRBD2 may fit D (6 bases each). V lost 4 bases and J lost 9, with 22 bases in between. Germline V gene lookup returns CDR1 SGHRS and CDR2 YFSETQ. The CDR3 totals 15 residues.

The table lists this clonotype with a few counts. The chain links TRBV7-9 to TRBJ1-5, with 8 bases identical to TRBD1. V shed 5 bases, J shed 11 bases, and the junction held 5 bases outside the gene matches. Germline CDR1 and CDR2: SEHNR and FQNEAQ (reference sequence). The CDR3 totals 12 residues. DNA for the CDR3: TGTGCCAGCAGCCCGGACAGGGCAGCCCAGCATTTT. This codes for CASSPDRAAQHF.

The genes are TRBV7-9 and TRBJ2-7; maybe TRBD2 (5 bases). Looked up from germline, CDR1 is SEHNR and CDR2 is FQNEAQ (reference sequence). The CDR3 covers 11 residues. V was shortened by 0 bases and J by 10 bases, with 7 bases between the two germline ends. Written as DNA, the CDR3 is TGTGCCAGCAGCTTAGCCCGGGGTCAGTACTTC. Protein sequence: CASSLARGQYF.

The rearrangement joins TRBV5-1 to TRBJ1-5, with a weak D call TRBD1 (5 bases). V lost 0 bases and J lost 2, with 12 bases in between. Germline values: CDR1 SGHRS, CDR2 YFSETQ. This CDR3 is 16 amino acids long. The CDR3 region has the DNA TGCGCCAGCAGCTTGGCAGGGTCCCCTGGCAATCAGCCCCAGCATTTT. It yields the protein CASSLAGSPGNQPQHF.

There are a few counts of this clonotype. This clone may be a read error of a much larger clone one base away. The chain links TRBV2 to TRBJ2-7; D is unclear. Germline V gene lookup returns CDR1 SNHLY and CDR2 FYNNEI. The CDR3 totals 13 residues. V was trimmed by 6 bases and J by 5 bases, leaving 14 bases between them. For the CDR3, the DNA is TGTGCCAGCAGAGGTGGGCACGGCGACGAGCAGTACTTC. This translates into CASRGGHGDEQYF.

CDR3 region: CATSLPRGFLYEQYF. The CDR3 region has the DNA TGTGCCACCAGCCTACCGAGGGGGTTCCTCTACGAGCAGTACTTC. The chain is built from TRBV24-1 and TRBJ2-7; a possible D gene is TRBD1 (6 bases). This CDR3 comprises 15 residues. Trimming took 7 bases from V and 3 from J, leaving 18 bases between them. Per germline, CDR1 KGHDR and CDR2 SFDVKD.